The 10 T cell receptor beta chains reported below all come from one sample, sequenced in a study of blood T cells in healthy people across ages (dated by TCRdb to between 2014 and 2017). The library was obtained by 5' RACE. The sequencer was an Illumina HiSeq 2500. The second PCR ran for roughly 7 to 12 cycles and used a J-beta primer mix along with a sample-barcoded 5' primer. Through fastp at Q25 and MiXCR, TCRdb rebuilt clones from the public reads, retaining in-frame beta chains. Entries are consolidated by CDR3 protein sequence, retaining the most common genes and DNA. The sample table contains approximately 800,000 distinct CDR3 sequences; only one count was recorded for 60% to 80% of them. The ten largest clones capture 25% to 35% of the sample. Sequencing was done on a sample of blood. The receptors stem from a man aged 25 to 40 in good health.

This sequence joins TRBV15 and TRBJ2-3, with D possibly matching TRBD2 (6 bases). Looked up from germline, CDR1 is LNHNV and CDR2 is YYDKDF (reference sequence). The CDR3 is made up of 16 amino acids. Trimming took off 1 base at V and 4 bases at J, with 15 bases between the two ends. Here the CDR3 reads CATSRGSPGGSDTQYF. Here the CDR3 DNA reads TGTGCCACCAGCAGAGGCAGCCCTGGAGGGTCAGATACGCAGTATTTT.

Remarks on this clonotype: A much larger clone sits a single nucleotide away, making a read error possible. V and J are TRBV14 and TRBJ2-7; tentatively, D is TRBD1 (5 bases). V shed 3 bases and J shed 2 bases, with 14 bases lying between them. Per the germline V gene, CDR1 is SGHDN and CDR2 is FVKESK. The CDR3 runs 15 residues. In DNA, the CDR3 is TGTGCCAGCAGCCATAGTGGCCAGGGAACCTACGAGCAGTACTTC. Translated, it gives CASSHSGQGTYEQYF.

The gene calls are TRBV6-2 or TRBV6-3 and TRBJ2-1; D is ambiguous. The length of the CDR3 is 18 residues. Trimming took 1 base from V and 5 from J, leaving 21 bases between them. Germline values: CDR1 MNHEY, CDR2 SVGEGT. This CDR3 reads CASSYWEGSWVRDNEQFF. In DNA, the CDR3 is TGTGCCAGCAGTTACTGGGAAGGGTCGTGGGTTAGGGACAATGAGCAGTTCTTC.

The rearrangement joins TRBV5-1 to TRBJ2-5; 9 bases line up with TRBD1. The germline CDR1 and CDR2 sequences are SGHRS and YFSETQ. CDR3 length: 15 amino acids. J gave up 11 bases and V 4 bases, and 15 bases lay outside the gene matches. The CDR3 sequence is CASSEDGTGIREQYF. CDR3 nucleotide sequence: TGCGCCAGCAGCGAGGACGGGACAGGGATAAGAGAGCAGTACTTC.

The CDR3 DNA is TGCGCCAGCAGCCAAGGGCAGGGTCGGGTCGAGCAGTACTTC. Encoded protein: CASSQGQGRVEQYF. This chain links TRBV4-3 with TRBJ2-5; TRBD1 might be the D (5 bases). The J call may be in error: the DNA end matches TRBJ2-7 better. Germline CDR1 is LGHNA and CDR2 is YSLEER. The CDR3 consists of 14 residues.

This chain joins TRBV12-3 or TRBV12-4 and TRBJ1-2, with 7 nucleotides matching TRBD1. The CDR3 runs to 14 residues. The V gene end was trimmed by 4 bases and the J gene end by 7 bases; junction bases not matched to a gene: 9. The CDR3 sequence: CASSSLEGAGGYTF. The CDR3 DNA follows: TGTGCCAGCAGTTCTTTGGAGGGGGCCGGTGGCTACACCTTC.

The chain combines TRBV20-1 with TRBJ2-5; 8 positions agree with TRBD2. CDR3 length: 13 amino acids. J lost 5 bases, V lost 0 bases, and 2 bases had no gene match. CDR1 and CDR2 from the germline V gene are DFQATT and SNEGSKA (reference sequence). This chain's CDR3 is CSARDPSGETQYF. CDR3 bases: TGCAGTGCTAGAGATCCTAGCGGGGAGACCCAGTACTTC.

The genes are TRBV4-3 and TRBJ2-7, with 11 bases identical to TRBD2. CDR3 length equals 15 residues. Germline lookup yields CDR1 LGHNA and CDR2 YSLEER. The trim removed 1 base at V and 3 bases at J, leaving 2 bases unmatched. The CDR3 spells CASSQGLAGNYEQYF. The CDR3 DNA sequence: TGCGCCAGCAGCCAAGGACTAGCGGGGAACTACGAGCAGTACTTC.

The genes are TRBV28 and TRBJ2-1; D is possibly TRBD1 (5 bases). V was cut by 5 bases and J by 4 bases, with 15 bases left in between. Germline assignment: CDR1 MDHEN and CDR2 SYDVKM. The CDR3 totals 15 residues. The CDR3 nucleotides are TGTGCCAGCAGTCTTACAGGTTATGGGTACAATGAGCAGTTCTTC. Amino acid sequence: CASSLTGYGYNEQFF.

The chain's CDR3 is CASSRQRNTEAFF. The CDR3 DNA reads TGTGCCAGCAGCCGGCAGAGGAACACTGAAGCTTTCTTT. The chain uses TRBV14 and TRBJ1-1, with unresolved D. Germline-derived CDR1 and CDR2 are SGHDN and FVKESK. This CDR3 spans 13 amino acids. The germline V and J ends were trimmed by 4 bases and 1 base, with 7 bases remaining between them.